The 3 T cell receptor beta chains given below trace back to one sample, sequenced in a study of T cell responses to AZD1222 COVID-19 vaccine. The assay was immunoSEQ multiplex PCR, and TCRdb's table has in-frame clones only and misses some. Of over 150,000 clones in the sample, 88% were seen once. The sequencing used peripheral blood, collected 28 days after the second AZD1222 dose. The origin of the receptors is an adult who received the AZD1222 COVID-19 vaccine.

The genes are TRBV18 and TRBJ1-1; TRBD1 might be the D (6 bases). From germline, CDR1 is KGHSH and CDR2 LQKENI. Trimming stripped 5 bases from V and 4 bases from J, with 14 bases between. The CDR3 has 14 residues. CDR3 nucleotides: TGTGCCAGCTCATCCCAGACAGGAGGCACTGAAGCTTTCTTT. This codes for CASSSQTGGTEAFF.

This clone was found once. For the CDR3, the DNA is TGCGCCAGCAGCCCGGAACGGTACACTGAAGCTTTCTTT. Its protein product is CASSPERYTEAFF. J is TRBJ1-1 and V is TRBV5-1; D gene uncertain. In germline, CDR1 is SGHRS, CDR2 YFSETQ. The CDR3 is 13 amino acids. Between the trimmed V and J ends, which lost 4 bases and 3 bases, there was a span of 10 bases.

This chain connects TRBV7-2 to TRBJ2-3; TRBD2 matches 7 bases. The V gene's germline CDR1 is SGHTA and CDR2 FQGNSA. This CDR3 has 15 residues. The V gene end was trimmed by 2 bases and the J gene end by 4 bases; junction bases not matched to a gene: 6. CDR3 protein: CASSLSAGVPDTQYF. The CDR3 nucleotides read TGTGCCAGCAGCTTATCCGCGGGGGTCCCAGATACGCAGTATTTT.